This TCR beta chain was retrieved from a study of T cells in Graves' hyperthyroidism and ophthalmopathy. General observations from the study: Most clonotypes that expanded in the thyroid above 0.001 also showed up in blood. By a 13 V-J model, ophthalmopathy was set apart from stable hyperthyroidism.

A word on this clonotype: Its antigen is still unknown.

Exclusion of a patient resulted from uncontrolled infection, other autoimmune disease, pregnancy or lactation. The diagnostic basis comprised clinical symptoms, serum thyroxine and TRAb, thyroid ultrasound and orbital computed tomography. V lost 6 bases to trimming and J lost 7 bases, with 19 bases between them. Germline V CDR1 and CDR2: SEHNR, FQNEAQ (reference sequence). This CDR3 spans 16 amino acids. Template material for amplifying TCR beta CDR3 regions consisted of RNA transcripts. The HTBI set primed first-round TCR CDR3 RT-PCR. TCRdb reanalysed the multiplex PCR reads using MiXCR and keeps one entry per CDR3 protein. Here the sample spans approximately 700,000 distinct CDR3 sequences, 40% to 55% being singletons.

The chain carries TRBV7-9 and TRBJ1-6, with D maybe TRBD1 (6 bases). The origin of this receptor is an adult man with Graves' disease, either hyperthyroidism or ophthalmopathy (not recorded which). Sequenced input: peripheral blood or thyroid tissue (not recorded which). The CDR3 nucleotides read TGTGCCAGCAGTGGCGGTTTTACAGGGAGGAATTCACCCCTCCACTTT. Its translation is CASSGGFTGRNSPLHF. Drawing the rest from reference TRBV7-9 and TRBJ1-6, the complete variable domain is DTGVSQNPRHKITKRGQNVTFRCDPISEHNRLYWYRQTLGQGPEFLTYFQNEAQLEKSRLLSDRFSAERPKGSFSTLEIQRTEQGDSAMYLCASSGGFTGRNSPLHFGNGTRLTVT.